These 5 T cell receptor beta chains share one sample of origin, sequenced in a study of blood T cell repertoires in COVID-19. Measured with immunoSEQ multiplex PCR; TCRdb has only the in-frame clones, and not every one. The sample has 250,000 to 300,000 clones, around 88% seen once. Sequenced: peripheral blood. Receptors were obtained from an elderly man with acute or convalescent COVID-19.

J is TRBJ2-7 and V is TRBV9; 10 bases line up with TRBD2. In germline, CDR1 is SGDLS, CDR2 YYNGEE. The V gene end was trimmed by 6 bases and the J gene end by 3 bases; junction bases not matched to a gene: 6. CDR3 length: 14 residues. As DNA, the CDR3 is TGTGCCAGCAATCGGGCTAGCGGGGGCTACGAGCAGTACTTC. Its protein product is CASNRASGGYEQYF. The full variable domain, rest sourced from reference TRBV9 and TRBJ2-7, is DSGVTQTPKHLITATGQRVTLRCSPRSGDLSVYWYQQSLDQGLQFLIQYYNGEERAKGNILERFSAQQFPDLHSELNLSSLELGDSALYFCASNRASGGYEQYFGPGTRLTVT.

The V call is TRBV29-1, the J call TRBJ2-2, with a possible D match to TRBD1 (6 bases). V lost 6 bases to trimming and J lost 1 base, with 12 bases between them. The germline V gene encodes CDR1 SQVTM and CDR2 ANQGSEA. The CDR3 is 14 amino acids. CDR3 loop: CSVFRGRNTGELFF. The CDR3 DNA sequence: TGCAGCGTCTTCAGGGGAAGGAACACCGGGGAGCTGTTTTTT.

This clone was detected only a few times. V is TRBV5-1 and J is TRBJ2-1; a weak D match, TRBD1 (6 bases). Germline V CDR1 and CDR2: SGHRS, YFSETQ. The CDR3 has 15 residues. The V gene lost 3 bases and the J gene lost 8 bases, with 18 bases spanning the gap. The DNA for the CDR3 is TGCGCCAGCAGCTCCGTTGGACAACAGGGCCATGAGCAGTTCTTC. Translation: CASSSVGQQGHEQFF.

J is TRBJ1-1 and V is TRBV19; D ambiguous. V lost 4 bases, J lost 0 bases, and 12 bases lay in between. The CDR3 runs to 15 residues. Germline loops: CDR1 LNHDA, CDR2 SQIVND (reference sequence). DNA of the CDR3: TGTGCCAGTAGTAGTACCCCCTATATGAACACTGAAGCTTTCTTT. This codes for CASSSTPYMNTEAFF.

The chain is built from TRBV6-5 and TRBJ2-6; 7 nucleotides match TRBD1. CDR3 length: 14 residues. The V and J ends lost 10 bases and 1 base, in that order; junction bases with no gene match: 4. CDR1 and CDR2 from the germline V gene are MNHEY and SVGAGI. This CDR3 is CATTQGSGANVLTF. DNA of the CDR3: TGTGCCACTACACAGGGGTCTGGGGCCAACGTCCTGACTTTC.